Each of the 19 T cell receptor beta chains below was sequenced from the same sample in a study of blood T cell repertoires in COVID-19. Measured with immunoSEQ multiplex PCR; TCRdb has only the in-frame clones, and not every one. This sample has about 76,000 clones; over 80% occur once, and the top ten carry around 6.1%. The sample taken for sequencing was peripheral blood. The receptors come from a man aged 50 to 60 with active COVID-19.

The CDR3 protein is CASSLGTGYSYEQYF. DNA for the CDR3: TGTGCCAGCAGTTTAGGGACAGGATACTCCTACGAGCAGTACTTC. This chain uses TRBV27 with TRBJ2-7; 8 positions agree with TRBD1. The germline CDR1 and CDR2 sequences are MNHEY and SMNVEV (reference sequence). Unmatched junction bases numbered 3, after V lost 2 bases and J lost 0 bases. This CDR3 region has 15 residues.

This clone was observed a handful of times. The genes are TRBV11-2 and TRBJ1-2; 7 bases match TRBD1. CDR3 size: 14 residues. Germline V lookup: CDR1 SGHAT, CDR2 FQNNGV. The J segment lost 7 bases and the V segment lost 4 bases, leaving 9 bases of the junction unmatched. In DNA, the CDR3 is TGTGCCAGCAGCTCAACAGACAGGGCGGGTGGCTACACCTTC. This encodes CASSSTDRAGGYTF.

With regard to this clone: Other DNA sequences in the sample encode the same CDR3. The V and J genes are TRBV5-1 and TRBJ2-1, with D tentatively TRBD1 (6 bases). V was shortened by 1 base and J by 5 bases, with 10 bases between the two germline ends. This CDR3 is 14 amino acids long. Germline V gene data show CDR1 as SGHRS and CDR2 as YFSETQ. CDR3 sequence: CASSLWAGDNEQFF. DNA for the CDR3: TGCGCCAGCAGCTTGTGGGCAGGGGACAATGAGCAGTTCTTC.

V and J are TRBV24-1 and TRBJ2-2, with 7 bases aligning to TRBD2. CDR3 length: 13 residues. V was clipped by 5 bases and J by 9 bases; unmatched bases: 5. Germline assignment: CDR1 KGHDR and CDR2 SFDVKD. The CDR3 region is CATSGGGTRELFF. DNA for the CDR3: TGTGCCACCAGTGGGGGGGGGACCCGGGAGCTGTTTTTT.

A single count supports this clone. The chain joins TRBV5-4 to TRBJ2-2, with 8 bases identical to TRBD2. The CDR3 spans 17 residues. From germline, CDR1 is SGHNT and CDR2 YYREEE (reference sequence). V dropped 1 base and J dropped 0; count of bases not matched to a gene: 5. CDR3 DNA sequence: TGTGCCAGCAGCTTGTTGGGCGGGGGGTCGAACACCGGGGAGCTGTTTTTT. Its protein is CASSLLGGGSNTGELFF.

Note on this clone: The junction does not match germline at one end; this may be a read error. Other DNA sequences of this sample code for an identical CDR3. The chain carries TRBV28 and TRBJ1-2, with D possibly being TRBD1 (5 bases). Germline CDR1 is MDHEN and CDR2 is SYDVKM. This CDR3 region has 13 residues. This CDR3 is CASSLNRQGGYTF. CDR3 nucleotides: TGTGCCAGCAGTTTAAACAGGCAGGGCGGCTACACTTTC.

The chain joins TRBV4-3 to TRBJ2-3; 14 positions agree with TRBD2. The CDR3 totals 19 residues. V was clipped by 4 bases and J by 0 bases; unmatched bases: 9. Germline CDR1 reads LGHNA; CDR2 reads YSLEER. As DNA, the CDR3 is TGCGCCAGCAGCCCTCTCCGGGGACTAGCGGGGGCTAGCACAGATACGCAGTATTTT. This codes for CASSPLRGLAGASTDTQYF.

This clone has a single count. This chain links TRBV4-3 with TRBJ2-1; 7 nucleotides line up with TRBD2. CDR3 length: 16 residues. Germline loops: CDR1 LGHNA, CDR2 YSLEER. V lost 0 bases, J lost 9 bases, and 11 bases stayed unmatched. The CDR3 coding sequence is TGCGCCAGCAGCCAAGATCCCGGACTAGGGGATCCTGAGCAGTTCTTC. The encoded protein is CASSQDPGLGDPEQFF.

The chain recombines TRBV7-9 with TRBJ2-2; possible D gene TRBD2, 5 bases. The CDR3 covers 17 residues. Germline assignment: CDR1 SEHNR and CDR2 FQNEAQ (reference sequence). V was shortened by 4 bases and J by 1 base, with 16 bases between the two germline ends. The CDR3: CASSSRRPFQNTGELFF. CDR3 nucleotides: TGTGCCAGCAGCTCCCGGAGGCCGTTTCAGAACACCGGGGAGCTGTTTTTT.

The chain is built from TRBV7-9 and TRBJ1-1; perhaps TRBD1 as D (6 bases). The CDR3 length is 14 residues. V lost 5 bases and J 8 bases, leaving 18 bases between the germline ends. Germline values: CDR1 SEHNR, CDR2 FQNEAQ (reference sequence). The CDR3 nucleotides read TGTGCCAGCAGCCTTCCCCTGTGGGGGGGCGAAGCTTTCTTT. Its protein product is CASSLPLWGGEAFF.

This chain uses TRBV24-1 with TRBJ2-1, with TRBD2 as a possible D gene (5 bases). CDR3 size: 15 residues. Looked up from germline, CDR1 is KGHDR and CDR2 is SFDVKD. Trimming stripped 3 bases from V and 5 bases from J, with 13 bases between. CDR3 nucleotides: TGTGCCACCAGTGATCCTGGGAGCGGCGACAATGAGCAGTTCTTC. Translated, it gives CATSDPGSGDNEQFF.

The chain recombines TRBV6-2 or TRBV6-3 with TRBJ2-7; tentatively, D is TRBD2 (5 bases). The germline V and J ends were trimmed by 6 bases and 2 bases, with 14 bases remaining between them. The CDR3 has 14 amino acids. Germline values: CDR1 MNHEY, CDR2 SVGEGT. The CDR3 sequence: CASSRTEGTYEQYF. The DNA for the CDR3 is TGTGCCAGCAGCCGAACAGAGGGCACCTACGAGCAGTACTTC.

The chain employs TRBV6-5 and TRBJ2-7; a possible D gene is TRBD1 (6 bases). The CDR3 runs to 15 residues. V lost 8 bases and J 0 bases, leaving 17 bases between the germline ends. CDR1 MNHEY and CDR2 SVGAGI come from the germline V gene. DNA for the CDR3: TGTGCCAGCTCAGATGGCAGGGGCTACTCCTACGAGCAGTACTTC. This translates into CASSDGRGYSYEQYF.

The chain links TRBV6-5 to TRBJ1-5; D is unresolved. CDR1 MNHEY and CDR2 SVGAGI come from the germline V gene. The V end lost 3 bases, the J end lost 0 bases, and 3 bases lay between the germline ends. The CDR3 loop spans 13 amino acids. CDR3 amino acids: CASSYSSNQPQHF. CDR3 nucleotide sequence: TGTGCCAGCAGTTATAGTAGCAATCAGCCCCAGCATTTT.

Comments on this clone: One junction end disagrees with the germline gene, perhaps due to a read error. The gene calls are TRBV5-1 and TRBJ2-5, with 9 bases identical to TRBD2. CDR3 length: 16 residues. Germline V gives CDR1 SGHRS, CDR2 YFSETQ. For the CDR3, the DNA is TGCGCCAGCAACTTGGGCGGGGGGGCCTTTCAAGAGACCCAGTACTTC. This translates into CASNLGGGAFQETQYF.

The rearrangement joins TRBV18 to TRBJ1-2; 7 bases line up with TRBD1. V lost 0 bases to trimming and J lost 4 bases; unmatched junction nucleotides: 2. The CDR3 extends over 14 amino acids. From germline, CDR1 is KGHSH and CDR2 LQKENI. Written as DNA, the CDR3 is TGTGCCAGCTCACCACCTTCAGGGGGCTATGGCTACACCTTC. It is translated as CASSPPSGGYGYTF.

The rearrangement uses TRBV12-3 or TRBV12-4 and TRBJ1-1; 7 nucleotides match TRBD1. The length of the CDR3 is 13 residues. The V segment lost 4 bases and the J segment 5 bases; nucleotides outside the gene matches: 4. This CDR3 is CASSWGQRTEAFF. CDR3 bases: TGTGCCAGCAGTTGGGGACAGAGGACTGAAGCTTTCTTT.

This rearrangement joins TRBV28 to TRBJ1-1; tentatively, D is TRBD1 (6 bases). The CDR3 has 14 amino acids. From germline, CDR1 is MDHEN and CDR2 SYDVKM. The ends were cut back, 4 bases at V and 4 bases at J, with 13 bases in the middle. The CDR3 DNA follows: TGTGCCAGCAGTTCCTCCTACAGGGCCACTGAAGCTTTCTTT. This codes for CASSSSYRATEAFF.

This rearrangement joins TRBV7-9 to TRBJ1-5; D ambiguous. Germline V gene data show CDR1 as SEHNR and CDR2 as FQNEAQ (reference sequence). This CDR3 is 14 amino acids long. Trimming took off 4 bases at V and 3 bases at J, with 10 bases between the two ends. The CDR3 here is CASSSDTNNQPQHF. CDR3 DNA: TGTGCCAGCAGCTCCGACACAAACAATCAGCCCCAGCATTTT.